One sample yielded the 27 T cell receptor beta chains listed below, sequenced in a study of blood T cell repertoires in COVID-19. Using immunoSEQ multiplex PCR, the repertoire was profiled, and TCRdb retains in-frame clones only, with some absent. Among over 300,000 clones listed, over 75% were seen once. Material: PBMCs or T cells enriched from blood (not recorded which). These receptors all stem from a woman aged 18-29 years who had recovered from COVID-19.

This rearrangement joins TRBV5-1 to TRBJ1-1; D may be TRBD1 (5 bases). Germline CDR1 SGHRS, CDR2 YFSETQ. V lost 4 bases to trimming and J lost 1 base, with 11 bases between them. The CDR3 has 14 amino acids. This CDR3 reads CASSVTASNTEAFF. CDR3 DNA sequence: TGCGCCAGCAGCGTGACAGCGTCGAACACTGAAGCTTTCTTT.

The chain is built from TRBV5-1 and TRBJ2-7; the match to TRBD1 covers 9 bases. The trim removed 3 bases at V and 2 bases at J, leaving 6 bases unmatched. The CDR3 is made up of 15 amino acids. CDR1 is SGHRS, CDR2 YFSETQ, per germline. CDR3: CASSWGTGYTYEQYF. CDR3 in DNA: TGCGCCAGCAGCTGGGGGACAGGGTATACCTACGAGCAGTACTTC. The whole variable domain, filled in from reference TRBV5-1 and TRBJ2-7, reads KAGVTQTPRYLIKTRGQQVTLSCSPISGHRSVSWYQQTPGQGLQFLFEYFSETQRNKGNFPGRFSGRQFSNSRSEMNVSTLELGDSALYLCASSWGTGYTYEQYFGPGTRLTVT.

The V and J genes are TRBV7-2 and TRBJ1-2; possibly TRBD1 for D (6 bases). The CDR3 runs 15 residues. Germline V gives CDR1 SGHTA, CDR2 FQGNSA. V was shortened by 5 bases and J by 5 bases, with 18 bases between the two germline ends. The CDR3 bases are TGTGCCAGCAGCCACGCCCAGGGGCTAGGATATGGCTACACCTTC. Its protein is CASSHAQGLGYGYTF.

The J gene is TRBJ1-1, the V gene TRBV14; 8 nucleotides align to TRBD1. CDR3 size: 15 residues. Germline assignment: CDR1 SGHDN and CDR2 FVKESK. After removal of 4 bases from V and 0 bases from J, the junction contained 4 bases not matched to a gene. CDR3 protein: CASSRGQGLNTEAFF. Written as DNA, the CDR3 is TGTGCCAGCAGCCGTGGACAGGGATTGAACACTGAAGCTTTCTTT.

The J gene is TRBJ2-5, the V gene TRBV9; TRBD1 is a possible D gene (5 bases). The V gene lost 4 bases and the J gene lost 1 base, with 11 bases spanning the gap. Looked up from germline, CDR1 is SGDLS and CDR2 is YYNGEE. CDR3 length: 14 amino acids. This CDR3 reads CASSLGAGQETQYF. In DNA form, the CDR3 reads TGTGCCAGCAGCCTAGGGGCAGGCCAAGAGACCCAGTACTTC.

The chain combines TRBV30 with TRBJ2-5, with TRBD1 identical over 8 bases. Trimming took 3 bases from V and 5 from J; bases not matched to a gene: 5. Germline V gene lookup returns CDR1 GTSNPN and CDR2 SVGIG (reference sequence). This CDR3 spans 13 amino acids. The CDR3 DNA is TGTGCCTGGAGGGAGACAGGGGTGGAGACCCAGTACTTC. Residues: CAWRETGVETQYF.

The rearrangement uses TRBV5-1 and TRBJ2-3; 7 nucleotides agree with TRBD1. The CDR3 is made up of 17 amino acids. The V segment lost 4 bases and the J segment 2 bases; nucleotides outside the gene matches: 13. CDR1 and CDR2 (germline): SGHRS, YFSETQ. CDR3 coding DNA: TGCGCCAGCAGCCATTTACCCAGGGGGAAATCCACAGATACGCAGTATTTT. Its translation is CASSHLPRGKSTDTQYF.

The chain couples TRBV3-1 (or the pseudogene TRBV3-2) to TRBJ1-3; 8 bases align to TRBD1. V dropped 0 bases and J dropped 3; count of bases not matched to a gene: 7. This CDR3 contains 17 residues. Germline V CDR1 and CDR2: LGHDT, YNNKEL (reference sequence). CDR3 sequence (DNA): TGTGCCAGCAGCCAAGAACCATCAGGGGGCTTTGGAAACACCATATATTTT. It codes for CASSQEPSGGFGNTIYF.

The chain combines TRBV18 with TRBJ2-2, with TRBD2 matching over 7 bases. V was clipped by 2 bases and J by 2 bases; unmatched bases: 5. The CDR3 loop spans 16 amino acids. Germline CDR1 is KGHSH and CDR2 is LQKENI. CDR3 protein: CASSPLTGGNTGELFF. CDR3 in DNA: TGTGCCAGCTCACCATTAACGGGAGGTAACACCGGGGAGCTGTTTTTT.

The chain employs TRBV2 and TRBJ1-3; the D gene is possibly TRBD1 (6 bases). Trimming stripped 5 bases from V and 4 bases from J, with 9 bases between. CDR3 length: 13 amino acids. The germline V gene encodes CDR1 SNHLY and CDR2 FYNNEI. The CDR3 nucleotides are TGTGCCAGCAGTCCCGACAGGGGAAACACCATATATTTT. Protein product: CASSPDRGNTIYF. Supplemented by reference TRBV2 and TRBJ1-3, the full variable domain reads EPEVTQTPSHQVTQMGQEVILRCVPISNHLYFYWYRQILGQKVEFLVSFYNNEISEKSEIFDDQFSVERPDGSNFTLKIRSTKLEDSAMYFCASSPDRGNTIYFGEGSWLTVV.

This rearrangement joins TRBV29-1 to TRBJ2-3, with TRBD2 matching over 9 bases. Germline V CDR1 and CDR2: SQVTM, ANQGSEA. V shed 4 bases, J shed 5 bases, and the junction held 7 bases outside the gene matches. CDR3 length: 14 amino acids. The DNA for the CDR3 is TGCAGCGTTGCCGGCGGGGGGGCCGTAGATACGCAGTATTTT. Its translation is CSVAGGGAVDTQYF.

V gene TRBV4-1 combines with J gene TRBJ1-1, with no clear D. In germline, CDR1 is MGHRA, CDR2 YSYEKL. V lost 0 bases and J 3 bases, leaving 5 bases between the germline ends. The CDR3 covers 13 residues. The CDR3 is CASSQDTDTEAFF. The CDR3 DNA is TGCGCCAGCAGCCAAGATACGGACACTGAAGCTTTCTTT.

This clone was detected only once. The rearrangement joins TRBV14 to TRBJ2-1; perhaps TRBD2 as D (6 bases). V was cut by 2 bases and J by 8 bases, with 19 bases left in between. This CDR3 comprises 16 residues. Looked up from germline, CDR1 is SGHDN and CDR2 is FVKESK. The CDR3 region is CASSQFSSREIDEQFF. The CDR3 region has the DNA TGTGCCAGCAGCCAATTCTCTAGCCGGGAGATTGATGAGCAGTTCTTC. The variable domain in full, completed from reference TRBV14 and TRBJ2-1, reads EAGVTQFPSHSVIEKGQTVTLRCDPISGHDNLYWYRRVMGKEIKFLLHFVKESKQDESGMPNNRFLAERTGGTYSTLKVQPAELEDSGVYFCASSQFSSREIDEQFFGPGTRLTVL.

The sample holds a few counts of this clone. V usage is TRBV28 and J usage is TRBJ1-1; 10 nucleotides align to TRBD1. CDR1 and CDR2 from the germline V gene are MDHEN and SYDVKM. The CDR3 runs 13 residues. V was clipped by 6 bases and J by 8 bases; unmatched bases: 6. The CDR3 protein is CASRLTGGAEAFF. CDR3 coding DNA: TGTGCCAGCAGACTGACAGGGGGCGCGGAAGCTTTCTTT.

The genes are TRBV9 and TRBJ2-7, with 10 bases matching TRBD2. CDR1 is SGDLS and CDR2 is YYNGEE in the germline V gene. V was pared by 0 bases and J by 5 bases, with 5 bases of the junction left unmatched. The CDR3 length is 15 residues. The chain's CDR3 is CASSVETSGINEQYF. CDR3 DNA sequence: TGTGCCAGCAGCGTAGAAACTAGCGGGATCAACGAGCAGTACTTC.

CDR3 amino acids: CASSPGLAGAGELFF. The CDR3, as DNA: TGTGCCAGCAGTCCAGGACTAGCGGGAGCCGGGGAGCTGTTTTTT. J is TRBJ2-2 and V is TRBV27; 13 bases map to TRBD2. The trim removed 5 bases at V and 6 bases at J, leaving 3 bases unmatched. In germline, CDR1 is MNHEY, CDR2 SMNVEV (reference sequence). CDR3 length: 15 amino acids.

This chain uses TRBV30 with TRBJ2-5; 9 bases align to TRBD1. Germline CDR1 and CDR2: GTSNPN and SVGIG (reference sequence). The ends lost 2 bases at V and 5 bases at J; junction bases unmatched: 9. CDR3 length: 15 amino acids. The CDR3 sequence: CAWSPRQGGAETQYF. CDR3 nucleotides: TGTGCCTGGAGTCCCCGACAGGGGGGGGCGGAGACCCAGTACTTC.

V gene TRBV5-1 combines with J gene TRBJ1-6; D remains ambiguous. The germline CDR1 and CDR2 sequences are SGHRS and YFSETQ. The length of the CDR3 is 16 residues. Trimming removed 4 bases at V and 0 bases at J, with 11 bases between. The CDR3 loop is CASSPNPGSYNSPLHF. Written as DNA, the CDR3 is TGCGCCAGCAGCCCGAACCCGGGCTCCTATAATTCACCCCTCCACTTT.

A single count supports this clone. The CDR3 DNA follows: TGTGCCAGCAGTTTACTACTAGCGGGGACCGGGGAGCTGTTTTTT. Residues: CASSLLLAGTGELFF. V is TRBV28 and J is TRBJ2-2, with 10 positions matching TRBD2. After removal of 2 bases from V and 5 bases from J, the junction contained 2 bases not matched to a gene. Germline loops: CDR1 MDHEN, CDR2 SYDVKM. This CDR3 spans 15 amino acids. The variable domain in full, completed from reference TRBV28 and TRBJ2-2, reads DVKVTQSSRYLVKRTGEKVFLECVQDMDHENMFWYRQDPGLGLRLIYFSYDVKMKEKGDIPEGYSVSREKKERFSLILESASTNQTSMYLCASSLLLAGTGELFFGEGSRLTVL.

The chain joins TRBV7-9 to TRBJ2-6; 7 bases align to TRBD1. V was pared by 5 bases and J by 2 bases, with 12 bases of the junction left unmatched. Germline values: CDR1 SEHNR, CDR2 FQNEAQ (reference sequence). CDR3 length equals 18 residues. CDR3 DNA: TGTGCCAGCAGCCTCACAGGGGATGGGGTGGCTGGGGCCAACGTCCTGACTTTC. It translates to CASSLTGDGVAGANVLTF.

V usage is TRBV19 and J usage is TRBJ1-1, with D possibly being TRBD1 (6 bases). V was cut by 6 bases and J by 0 bases, with 11 bases left in between. Germline-derived CDR1 and CDR2 are LNHDA and SQIVND (reference sequence). The CDR3 is 14 residues long. This CDR3 is CASRPGHLNTEAFF. The CDR3 bases are TGTGCCAGTAGACCGGGACACTTGAACACTGAAGCTTTCTTT.

This clone was counted a single time. The chain couples TRBV30 to TRBJ2-7; 8 positions agree with TRBD1. J was trimmed by 6 bases and V by 3 bases; bases with no gene match: 1. Germline CDR1 GTSNPN, CDR2 SVGIG (reference sequence). The CDR3 runs to 11 residues. The CDR3 is CAWRDRVEQYF. The CDR3 DNA follows: TGTGCCTGGAGGGACAGGGTCGAGCAGTACTTC.

This chain links TRBV7-8 with TRBJ1-2, with 7 bases aligning to TRBD1. This CDR3 has 16 amino acids. The J segment lost 3 bases and the V segment lost 5 bases, leaving 12 bases of the junction unmatched. Germline loops: CDR1 SGHVS, CDR2 FQNEAQ. The CDR3 region is CASSPLPGQSHYGYTF. CDR3 sequence (DNA): TGTGCCAGCAGCCCATTACCGGGACAGAGTCACTATGGCTACACCTTC.

This clone was seen a few times. V and J are TRBV2 and TRBJ2-7, with TRBD1 matching over 8 bases. This CDR3 spans 16 amino acids. With 1 base clipped from V and 1 base from J, the junction kept 6 bases outside the gene matches. CDR1 is SNHLY, CDR2 FYNNEI, per germline. Here the CDR3 reads CASSEEEGTGSYEQYF. The CDR3 DNA reads as TGTGCCAGCAGTGAAGAAGAGGGGACAGGTTCCTACGAGCAGTACTTC.

This clone was detected only once. The chain employs TRBV7-8 and TRBJ2-7, with 7 bases identical to TRBD1. Germline lookup yields CDR1 SGHVS and CDR2 FQNEAQ. Trimming took 10 bases from V and 6 from J; bases not matched to a gene: 15. The CDR3 consists of 14 residues. The CDR3 DNA reads as TGTGCCACCCTCCCCCCAGGGGGAAGTATCGAGCAGTACTTC. Translating it yields CATLPPGGSIEQYF. Full variable domain (remainder filled in from reference TRBV7-8 and TRBJ2-7): GAGVSQSPRYKVAKRGQDVALRCDPISGHVSLFWYQQALGQGPEFLTYFQNEAQLDKSGLPSDRFFAERPEGSVSTLKIQRTQQEDSAVYLCATLPPGGSIEQYFGPGTRLTVT.

The chain carries TRBV28 and TRBJ1-2; tentative D call: TRBD1 (5 bases). There are 13 residues in the CDR3. Trimming removed 5 bases from V and 6 bases from J, with 13 bases in between. Germline lookup yields CDR1 MDHEN and CDR2 SYDVKM. The CDR3 DNA is TGTGCCAGCAGTAAGCAGGGACTCAATGGCTACACCTTC. This translates into CASSKQGLNGYTF.

This clone appeared a few times. The rearrangement uses TRBV30 and TRBJ1-3; D is ambiguous. V lost 1 base, J lost 1 base, and 2 bases lay in between. Germline V lookup: CDR1 GTSNPN, CDR2 SVGIG (reference sequence). The CDR3 sequence is 12 residues long. DNA for the CDR3: TGTGCCTGGAGTGCTTCTGGAAACACCATATATTTT. Protein product: CAWSASGNTIYF.